This T cell receptor beta chain was obtained from a study of PD-1 blockade in classical Hodgkin lymphoma. Study-level findings and limits: Patients starting nivolumab under 1 year after ASCT were excluded.

Every patient had relapsed following autologous stem cell transplantation, and cohorts differed in brentuximab vedotin exposure. CD4+ T cells were purified from thawed PBMCs by negative selection. Some clones are missing from TCRdb's copy, which holds only in-frame ones; the method was immunoSEQ multiplex PCR. The table records about 24,000 clones, 84% of them present only once. The germline gives CDR1 SGHDN, CDR2 FVKESK. The CDR3 totals 15 residues. Trimming cost V 2 bases and J 5 bases, with 13 bases left between them. Notes on this clone: Its specificity is unknown.

Sequenced here: CD4+ T cells from blood, sampled at baseline. V is TRBV14 and J is TRBJ2-1; maybe TRBD1 (6 bases). This receptor was taken from a human donor with classical Hodgkin lymphoma. Written as DNA, the CDR3 is TGTGCCAGCAGCCAACAGACAGGATGGGACAATGAGCAGTTCTTC. Translating it yields CASSQQTGWDNEQFF.